This entry is about one T cell receptor beta chain. The data stem from a study of T cells expressing NK-cell markers. TCRdb reanalyzed the 5' RACE reads and collapses them to one entry per CDR3 protein, without DNA. This repertoire includes 150,000 or so distinct CDR3 sequences. This receptor was taken from a woman between 18 and 75 years old in good health. Material for sequencing was blood T cells: a sorted CD56 or NKG2C T cell subset, CD4+ or CD8+ T cells, or bulk PBMC T cells (not recorded which).

CDR3 protein: CASSGGWDGSYEQYF. The chain recombines TRBV5-1 with TRBJ2-7; TCRdb's D call of TRBD1 is untestable without DNA. Germline CDR1 is SGHRS and CDR2 is YFSETQ. This CDR3 has 15 amino acids.